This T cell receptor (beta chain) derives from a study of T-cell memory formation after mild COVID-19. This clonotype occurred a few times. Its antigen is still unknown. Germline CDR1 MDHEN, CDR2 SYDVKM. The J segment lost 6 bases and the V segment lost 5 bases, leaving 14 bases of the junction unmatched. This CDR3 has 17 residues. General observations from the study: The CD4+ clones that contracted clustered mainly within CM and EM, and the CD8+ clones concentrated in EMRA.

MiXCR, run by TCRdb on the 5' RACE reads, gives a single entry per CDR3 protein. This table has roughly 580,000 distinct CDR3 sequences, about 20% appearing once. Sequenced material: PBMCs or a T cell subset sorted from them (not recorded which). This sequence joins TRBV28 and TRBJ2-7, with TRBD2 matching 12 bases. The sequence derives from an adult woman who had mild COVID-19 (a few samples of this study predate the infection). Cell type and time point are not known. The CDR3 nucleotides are TGTGCCAGCAGTCCTAGGCCTGGACTAGCGGGAAATGGCGAGCAGTACTTC. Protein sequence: CASSPRPGLAGNGEQYF.